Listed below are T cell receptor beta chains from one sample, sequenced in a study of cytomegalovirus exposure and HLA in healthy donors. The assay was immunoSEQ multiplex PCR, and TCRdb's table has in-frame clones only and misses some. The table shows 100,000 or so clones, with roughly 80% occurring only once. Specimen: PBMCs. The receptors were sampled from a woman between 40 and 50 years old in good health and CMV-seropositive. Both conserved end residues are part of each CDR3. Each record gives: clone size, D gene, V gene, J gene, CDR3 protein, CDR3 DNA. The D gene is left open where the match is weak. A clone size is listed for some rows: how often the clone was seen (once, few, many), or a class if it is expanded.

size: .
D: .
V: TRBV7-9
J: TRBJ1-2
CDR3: CASSPQGRNYGYTF
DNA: TGTGCCAGCAGCCCCCAGGGGCGCAACTATGGCTACACCTTC

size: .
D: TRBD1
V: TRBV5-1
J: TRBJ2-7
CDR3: CASRTDRATDEQYF
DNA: TGCGCCAGCAGAACGGACAGGGCTACTGATGAGCAGTACTTC

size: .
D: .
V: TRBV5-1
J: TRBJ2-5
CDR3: CASRIGTLAQETQYF
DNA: TGCGCCAGCAGAATAGGGACTTTGGCACAAGAGACCCAGTACTTC

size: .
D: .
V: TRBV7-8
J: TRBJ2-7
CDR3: CASSSNYEQYF
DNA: TGTGCCAGCAGCTCAAACTACGAGCAGTACTTC

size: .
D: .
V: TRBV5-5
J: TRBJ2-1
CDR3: CASSLEGDNEQFF
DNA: TGTGCCAGCAGCTTGGAGGGGGACAATGAGCAGTTCTTC

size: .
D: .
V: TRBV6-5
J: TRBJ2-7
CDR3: CASSPLGGSSYEQYF
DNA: TGTGCCAGCAGTCCTCTGGGAGGTAGCTCCTACGAGCAGTACTTC

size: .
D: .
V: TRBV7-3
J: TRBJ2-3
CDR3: CASSLMAGEDTQYF
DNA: TGTGCCAGCAGCTTAATGGCTGGGGAGGATACGCAGTATTTT

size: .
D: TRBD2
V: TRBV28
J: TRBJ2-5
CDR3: CASSTIAGGETQYF
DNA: TGTGCCAGCAGTACTATAGCGGGGGGGGAGACCCAGTACTTC

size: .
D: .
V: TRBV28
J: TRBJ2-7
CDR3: CASSSQTEEQYF
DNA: TGTGCCAGCAGTTCACAGACAGAAGAGCAGTACTTC

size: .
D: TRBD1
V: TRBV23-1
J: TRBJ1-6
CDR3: CASSQYRGSSYNSPLHF
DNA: TGCGCCAGCAGTCAATACAGGGGGAGCTCCTATAATTCACCCCTCCACTTT

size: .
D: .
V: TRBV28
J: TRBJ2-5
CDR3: CASSLWTVSQEAQYF
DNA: TGTGCCAGCAGTTTATGGACAGTATCCCAAGAGGCCCAGTACTTC

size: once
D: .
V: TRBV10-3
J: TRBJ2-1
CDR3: CAISNKRSTPYQNNEQFF
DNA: TGTGCCATCAGTAACAAGCGGTCAACCCCCTACCAGAACAATGAGCAGTTCTTC

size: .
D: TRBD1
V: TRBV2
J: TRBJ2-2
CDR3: CASGAGGANTGELFF
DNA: TGTGCCAGCGGGGCAGGGGGCGCGAACACCGGGGAGCTGTTTTTT

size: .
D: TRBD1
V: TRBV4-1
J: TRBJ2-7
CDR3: CASSQDRTGSSYEQYF
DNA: TGCGCCAGCAGCCAAGATAGGACAGGGAGCTCCTACGAGCAGTACTTC

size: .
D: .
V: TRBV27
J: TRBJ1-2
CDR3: CASSSGGAATTDGYTF
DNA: TGTGCCAGCAGCTCGGGGGGGGCAGCCACGACGGATGGCTACACCTTC